The 10 T cell receptor beta chains below were found in one sample sequenced in a study of T cells expressing NK-cell markers. No DNA is given; TCRdb re-called the 5' RACE reads and lists each CDR3 protein once. This repertoire includes roughly 150,000 distinct CDR3 sequences. The sample consisted of blood T cells: a sorted CD56 or NKG2C T cell subset, CD4+ or CD8+ T cells, or bulk PBMC T cells (not recorded which). These receptors were collected from a man aged 18-75 years in good health.

The J gene is TRBJ2-2, the V gene TRBV7-8; TCRdb names TRBD2, which stays unverified in the absence of DNA. Germline V gene lookup returns CDR1 SGHVS and CDR2 FQNEAQ. There are 15 residues in the CDR3. The CDR3 is CASSSRVLWTGELFF.

The chain is built from TRBV2 and TRBJ2-7; the TCRdb D gene call, TRBD1, has no DNA to confirm it. Germline CDR1 SNHLY, CDR2 FYNNEI. This CDR3 region has 14 residues. CDR3 region: CASSPLMGGSEQYF.

The chain employs TRBV10-3 and TRBJ2-3; TCRdb designates TRBD2, a call that cannot be tested without DNA. The germline V gene has CDR1 ENHRY and CDR2 SYGVKD. The CDR3 consists of 15 residues. The CDR3 sequence is CAISGGPTSTDTQYF.

V and J are TRBV7-7 and TRBJ1-1. Germline CDR1 and CDR2: SSHAT and FNYEAQ (reference sequence). The CDR3 has 13 amino acids. The CDR3 sequence is CASSRFMNTEAFF.

The V gene is TRBV5-6, the J gene TRBJ1-1. Germline-derived CDR1 and CDR2 are SGHDT and YYEEEE. The CDR3 is 15 residues long. The CDR3 protein is CASSGTGLWNTEAFF.

The chain joins TRBV5-6 to TRBJ1-5; TCRdb proposes TRBD1, but this gene call is untestable without DNA. The CDR3 has 15 amino acids. CDR1 is SGHDT, CDR2 YYEEEE, per germline. CDR3 region: CASSRTGNSNQPQHF.

The V call is TRBV7-2, the J call TRBJ1-1. This CDR3 comprises 13 residues. Germline V gene lookup returns CDR1 SGHTA and CDR2 FQGNSA. The chain's CDR3 is CASSLVEGLGAFF.

V and J are TRBV19 and TRBJ2-1. This CDR3 contains 14 residues. Germline V gives CDR1 LNHDA, CDR2 SQIVND (reference sequence). This CDR3 is CASSFLITYNEQFF.

This chain connects TRBV12-5 to TRBJ2-7; TCRdb proposes TRBD1, but this gene call is untestable without DNA. CDR1 and CDR2 (germline): LGHNT, FRNRAP. The CDR3 runs to 14 residues. The CDR3 region is CASGAGTGWDEQYF.

The chain carries TRBV20-1 and TRBJ2-5; TCRdb designates TRBD1, a call that cannot be tested without DNA. This CDR3 is 15 amino acids long. The V gene's germline CDR1 is DFQATT and CDR2 SNEGSKA (reference sequence). The CDR3 sequence: CSARDADGGTETQYF.